What follows describes a single T cell receptor beta chain. Generated by immunoSEQ multiplex PCR, the TCRdb table keeps only in-frame clones and is missing some. The sample consists of approximately 110,000 clones, 85% of them appearing once. These data are taken from a study of blood T cell repertoires in COVID-19. The material sequenced was peripheral blood. The TCR originated in a human donor in a cohort sampled during active COVID-19.

In DNA form, the CDR3 reads TGTGCCAGCAGCCAAGATTACCAGGGCTATGGCTACACCTTC. Translation: CASSQDYQGYGYTF. The genes are TRBV3-1 (or the pseudogene TRBV3-2) and TRBJ1-2, with D perhaps TRBD1 (5 bases). Trimming pared 0 bases from V and 4 bases from J, leaving 9 bases between. This CDR3 is 14 amino acids long. The germline V gene encodes CDR1 LGHDT and CDR2 YNNKEL (reference sequence).